The count of the clone carrying this T cell receptor beta chain is one. Antigen: not known. This record comes from a study of radiotherapy plus CTLA-4 blockade in lung cancer. Background on the study: Overall, 15% to 20% of patients showed an objective response, while about 29% attained disease control. Regarding the study as a whole: Blood TCR clones of tumor origin expanded after radiotherapy plus ipilimumab.

Trimming removed 5 bases from V and 0 bases from J; junction bases left unmatched: 4. CDR3 size: 17 residues. CDR1 and CDR2 from the germline V gene are SGHVS and FNYEAQ. Patients in the study, people with chemo-refractory metastatic non-small-cell lung cancer, received focal radiation plus ipilimumab CTLA-4 blockade. The protocol was immunoSEQ multiplex PCR, while the TCRdb copy is restricted to in-frame clones and leaves out a portion. Of around 59,000 clones in the sample, less than 75% are singletons; the top ten hold about 8.3%. This clonotype was obtained from a human donor with non-small cell lung cancer whose response to radiotherapy plus ipilimumab could not be evaluated. The chain carries TRBV7-6 and TRBJ2-5, with TRBD2 matching over 15 bases. The starting material was peripheral blood, obtained from a patient treated with radiotherapy plus ipilimumab. DNA of the CDR3: TGTGCCAGCAGCCAGGGACTAGCGGGGGGCAACCAAGAGACCCAGTACTTC. It translates to CASSQGLAGGNQETQYF.